This TCR beta chain emerged from a study of memory CD4+ T cells and cytomegalovirus serostatus (dated by TCRdb to between 2019 and 2020). Study-level background: A total of 35 or so healthy Belgian adults, of whom 9 were CMV seropositive and some 25 were CMV seronegative, were included in the cohort. To replicate a published TCR-based CMV serostatus classifier, the researchers sequenced the CD4+ memory TCRbeta repertoires of a Belgian cohort whose cytomegalovirus serostatus was known.

Single viable CD3+CD4+CD8-CD45RO+ cells were sorted as memory CD4+ T cells on a FACSAria II. CMV serostatus was determined with a Roche Elecsys assay detecting serum IgG against CMV pp150, pp28, p38 and p52. Following thawing, total CD4+ T cells were enriched through positive selection using CD4 magnetic microbeads. The samples came from a separate study whose specific focus was interrogating the CD4+ T cell memory repertoire. Peripheral blood mononuclear cells were isolated and cryopreserved according to standard operating procedures, and serum was kept at -80 degrees C. CD3-PerCP (BW264/56), CD4-APC (RPA-T4), CD45RO-PE (UCHT1) and CD8-Pacific Orange (3B5) antibodies were used for staining, and non-viable cells were excluded with Sytox blue. Findings and caveats that apply to the study as a whole: The original-framework classifier achieved a median bootstrapped AUC of almost 0.97 with a 95% CI of 0.76-1.00 on the Belgian cohort. CMV serostatus prediction reached a median bootstrapped AUC of 0.95 with the original framework and 0.91 with a US-trained random forest. The results were read as suggesting that the CMV-associated TCR signature is, for the most part, present in the CD4+ memory repertoire. Only CD4+CD45RO+ memory cells were sequenced, unlike the original study, which covered naive and memory CD4+ and CD8+ populations. Of over 150 previously reported CMV-associated TCRbeta sequences, approximately 64 appeared in the CD4+ memory repertoires, each in one to five individuals.

Concerning this clone itself: Its binding antigen is unknown. The input lacks base qualities; no much larger clone sits a single base away.

Genomic DNA was extracted from sorted cells with the Quick-DNA Microprep Kit. TCRbeta DNA was amplified with the immunoSEQ hsTCRbeta kit following the manufacturer's protocol. An Illumina MiSeq instrument was used to sequence the TCRbeta libraries. The study's processing was this. After out-of-frame sequences were removed, some 2 million distinct TCRbeta sequences remained, averaging about 67,000 per individual. Each individual was scored by the count of 150 to 200 previously reported CMV-associated TCRbeta sequences and the total productive distinct TCRbeta count. A beta-binomial model was reimplemented in Python, and scikit-learn random forests with default parameters were trained on US cohort data. On the Belgian cohort, classifier performance was reported as the median AUC, along with percentile confidence intervals, across 10,000 bootstrap iterations. What TCRdb holds here is the immuneACCESS table cut down to in-frame rearrangements. Part of the clones is not present; checked against another copy, under half of the missing clones reflect an unresolved V gene, and the others are unexplained. The V and J calls and the clone size are those of that table, but D and trimming were determined from the DNA. The sample table lists 40,000 to 55,000 clones, approximately 74% of them with a count of one. The top ten hold 0.9% to 1.5% of the sample.

Via the germline V gene (reference sequence), CDR1 is SEHNR and CDR2 FQNEAQ. From the cysteine up to the phenylalanine, the CDR3 has a length of 14 residues. This entry keeps only the CDR3 DNA: 42 bases, framed from base 1. After removal of 1 base from V and 6 bases from J, the junction retains 1 base not matched to a gene. The chain is assembled from TRBV7-9 and TRBJ2-3, and TRBD1 aligns with 10 junction nucleotides. The origin of this receptor is an adult in good health and CMV-seropositive. The sample taken for sequencing was memory CD4+ T cells from blood. This receptor has the CDR3 CASSLGGQGDTQYF. The nucleotides are TGTGCCAGCAGCTTAGGGGGACAGGGGGATACGCAGTATTTT.